This is a list of T cell receptor beta chains from one sample in a study of blood T cell repertoires in COVID-19. Sequencing used immunoSEQ multiplex PCR; TCRdb keeps in-frame clones, though not all of them. The data contain 110,000 to 150,000 clones, 70% to 90% of them seen just once; the ten biggest clones take up around 8.5%. The sample was peripheral blood. The receptor set was obtained from a woman in her fifties or sixties with acute or convalescent COVID-19. Both conserved end residues are part of each CDR3. The D gene is left open where the match is weak. A clone size is listed for some rows: how often the clone was seen (once, few, many), or a class if it is expanded.

>.|.|TRBJ1-4|TRBV12-5
TGTGCTAGTGGTTTGACAGCAACTAATGAAAAACTGTTTTTT
CASGLTATNEKLFF
>.|TRBD1|TRBJ1-2|TRBV5-1
TGCGCCAGCAGCTTGGTCAGGACAGGCGACTATGGCTACACCTTC
CASSLVRTGDYGYTF
>.|.|TRBJ2-2|TRBV4-2
TGTGCCAGCAGCCAAGTTGGGCAGAACACCGGGGAGCTGTTTTTT
CASSQVGQNTGELFF
>.|.|TRBJ2-3|TRBV9
TGTGCCAGCAACGAGGCGGGGGCCGACACAGATACGCAGTATTTT
CASNEAGADTDTQYF
>.|TRBD2|TRBJ2-7|TRBV6-1
TGTGCCAGCAGTGAACCCGGTAGCGGGGGGCGGAGCTCCTACGAGCAGTACTTC
CASSEPGSGGRSSYEQYF
>.|TRBD1|TRBJ2-7|TRBV10-3
TGTGCCATCAGTGAGTCCGCGACAGGGGGCTACGAGCAGTACTTC
CAISESATGGYEQYF
>.|TRBD2|TRBJ2-5|TRBV29-1
TGCAGCGTGCCCACTAGCGGGGGTTACCAAGAGACCCAGTACTTC
CSVPTSGGYQETQYF
>few|TRBD1|TRBJ2-1|TRBV7-9
TGTGCCAGCAGCTTAGTTGGGACAGGACACAATGAGCAGTTCTTC
CASSLVGTGHNEQFF
>.|.|TRBJ2-7|TRBV4-3
TGCGCCAGCAGCCCGAGAGCGGCGGGGAACTCCTACGAGCAGTACTTC
CASSPRAAGNSYEQYF
>.|TRBD1|TRBJ1-4|TRBV9
TGTGCCAGCAGCAGACAGGGTTGGGATGAAAAACTGTTTTTT
CASSRQGWDEKLFF
>.|.|TRBJ2-1|TRBV5-1
TGCGCCAGCAGCTTGGTCCCTACAGAGGGCACTGAGCAGTTCTTC
CASSLVPTEGTEQFF
>.|.|TRBJ2-1|TRBV10-3
TGTGCCATCAGTCAGGGTAATTCCTACAATGAGCAGTTCTTC
CAISQGNSYNEQFF
>.|.|TRBJ2-1|TRBV7-9
TGTGCCAGCAGCCGCTTTAGACTTAATGAGCAGTTCTTC
CASSRFRLNEQFF
>.|.|TRBJ1-1|TRBV6-5
TGTGCCAGCAGTCGCGGGGGAAACACTGAAGCTTTCTTT
CASSRGGNTEAFF
>.|.|TRBJ2-2|TRBV6-5
TGTGCCAGCAGTTACGGGACACTGAACACCGGGGAGCTGTTTTTT
CASSYGTLNTGELFF
>.|.|TRBJ1-5|TRBV6-5
TGTGCCAGCAGAGCGACGTATAGCAATCAGCCCCAGCATTTT
CASRATYSNQPQHF
>.|.|TRBJ1-1|TRBV2
TGTGCCAGCAGTCAAGACAGGAACACTGAAGCTTTCTTT
CASSQDRNTEAFF
>few|TRBD1|TRBJ2-7|TRBV11-3
TGTGCCAGCAGCCGGACAGGGTATCCCTACGAGCAGTACTTC
CASSRTGYPYEQYF
>.|TRBD2|TRBJ2-1|TRBV5-1
TGCGCCAGCAGCCCTCCGAGCGGGGGTTTGGGCAATGAGCAGTTCTTC
CASSPPSGGLGNEQFF
>.|TRBD1|TRBJ1-2|TRBV7-9
TGTGCCAGCAGCTCAGGACAGGGGGCTAACTATGGCTACACCTTC
CASSSGQGANYGYTF
>.|.|TRBJ1-4|TRBV5-1
TGCGCCAGCAGGGGCCCTAATGAAAAACTGTTTTTT
CASRGPNEKLFF
>.|.|TRBJ1-5|TRBV5-1
TGCGCCAGCAGCTGGCTCGGGATAGGAAATCAGCCCCAGCATTTT
CASSWLGIGNQPQHF
>few|.|TRBJ2-2|TRBV9
TGTGCCAGCAGCGTAGGTCGGGGATCGAACACCGGGGAGCTGTTTTTT
CASSVGRGSNTGELFF
>few|.|TRBJ1-6|TRBV7-9
TGTGCCAGCAGCTTAGACAGGGTACGTTCACCCCTCCACTTT
CASSLDRVRSPLHF
>.|TRBD1|TRBJ1-6|TRBV6-5
TGTGCCAGCAGGGGTGGGACAGCCCCATACCACTTT
CASRGGTAPYHF
>.|TRBD2|TRBJ2-5|TRBV2
TGTGCCAGCAGTGAGCTAGCGGGGGGGCAGACCCAGTACTTC
CASSELAGGQTQYF
>.|TRBD1|TRBJ1-3|TRBV6-5
TGTGCCAGCAGGGGACAGGGGGTCTCTGGAAACACCATATATTTT
CASRGQGVSGNTIYF
>.|.|TRBJ1-2|TRBV19
TGTGCCAGTAGTGCTGCCCTAGCTAACTATGGCTACACCTTC
CASSAALANYGYTF
>.|TRBD1|TRBJ2-3|TRBV11-2
TGTGCCAGCAGCCCCGGGACAGGGAGAGATACGCAGTATTTT
CASSPGTGRDTQYF
>.|.|TRBJ1-1|TRBV19
TGTGCCAGTAGTGCCCAAGACAGGTCCCGAGGGGCTTTCTTT
CASSAQDRSRGAFF
>.|TRBD2|TRBJ2-5|TRBV5-1
TGCGCCAGCAGCTTGAGCGGGGGGCCCCAAGAGACCCAGTACTTC
CASSLSGGPQETQYF
>.|.|TRBJ2-2|TRBV11-3
TGTGCCAGCAGCTTGTGGGGGCGCGGTAACACCGGGGAGCTGTTTTTT
CASSLWGRGNTGELFF
>.|TRBD1|TRBJ1-6|TRBV11-3
TGTGCCAGCAGCCCAAATAGGGACAGGACCCCCCTCCACTTT
CASSPNRDRTPLHF
>few|.|TRBJ1-4|TRBV29-1
TGCAGCGCGGTGGGTTGGGCAGGAAGTGAAAAACTGTTTTTT
CSAVGWAGSEKLFF
>few|.|TRBJ1-1|TRBV9
TGTGCCAGCAGCGTAGACCCGGGGAGCACTGAAGCTTTCTTT
CASSVDPGSTEAFF
>.|TRBD2|TRBJ2-7|TRBV7-2
TGTGCCAGCAGCCGTACCGGGACTAGTTCCTACGAGCAGTACTTC
CASSRTGTSSYEQYF
>.|TRBD2|TRBJ2-7|TRBV2
TGTGCCAGCAGTGTATCGAGCGGGGAAAGATACGAGCAGTACTTC
CASSVSSGERYEQYF
>.|.|TRBJ1-4|TRBV11-2
TGTGCCAGCAGTTCTTGGGGGGGGGCAACTAATGAAAAACTGTTTTTT
CASSSWGGATNEKLFF
>.|TRBD2|TRBJ2-3|TRBV27
TGTGCCAGCAGTTTCGTGGCGGGGGTAGCGCAGTATTTT
CASSFVAGVAQYF
>.|TRBD1|TRBJ1-1|TRBV15
TGTGCCACCAGCCGATGGGGGTCAGGGGGAGCTTTCTTT
CATSRWGSGGAFF
>.|TRBD2|TRBJ2-2|TRBV6-2/TRBV6-3
TGTGCCAGCAGTTGGCTTACTAGCGGGGCAACCGGGGAGCTGTTTTTT
CASSWLTSGATGELFF
>.|.|TRBJ1-3|TRBV28
TGTGCCAGCAGCCCTGTCGGGGTTGGAAACACCATATATTTT
CASSPVGVGNTIYF
>.|.|TRBJ1-5|TRBV7-3
TGTGCCAGCAGCTTAACCAGGGAACAGCCCCAGCATTTT
CASSLTREQPQHF
>.|.|TRBJ2-1|TRBV9
TGTGCCAGCAGCGTTACTAGTCGGGGAAACCCTAATGAGCAGTTCTTC
CASSVTSRGNPNEQFF
>.|TRBD1|TRBJ1-3|TRBV5-4
TGTGCCAGCAGCTTGAATACACAGGGGGCTGGAAACACCATATATTTT
CASSLNTQGAGNTIYF
>.|TRBD1|TRBJ1-6|TRBV4-2
TGTGCCAGCAGCCCGTTCCCGACAGGGATTGATACCTTAACCAATTCACCCCTCCACTTT
CASSPFPTGIDTLTNSPLHF
>.|TRBD2|TRBJ2-7|TRBV6-2/TRBV6-3
TGTGCCAGCAGCTGGGGACTAGCGGAATACGAGCAGTACTTC
CASSWGLAEYEQYF
>.|.|TRBJ1-6|TRBV6-5
TGTGCCAGCAGGAAAGAAATCAGGGGTTCACCCCTCCACTTT
CASRKEIRGSPLHF
>.|.|TRBJ2-7|TRBV13
TGTGCCAGCAGCAACCCAGGGGACTCCTACGAGCAGTACTTC
CASSNPGDSYEQYF
>.|.|TRBJ2-2|TRBV4-2
TGTGCCAGCAGCCAAGATCGTAGCACTGCGAACACCGGGGAGCTGTTTTTT
CASSQDRSTANTGELFF
>.|TRBD1|TRBJ1-2|TRBV28
TGTGCCAGCAGTATCCATGGGACAGGTGAATATGGCTACACCTTC
CASSIHGTGEYGYTF
>once|.|TRBJ1-5|TRBV10-3
TGTGCCATCAGCTGGGCTTCTAATCAGCCCCAGCATTTT
CAISWASNQPQHF
>.|.|TRBJ2-7|TRBV28
TGTGCCAGCAGCCCCCTGGCCGGCGGCTACGAGCAGTACTTC
CASSPLAGGYEQYF
>.|TRBD2|TRBJ2-1|TRBV27
TGTGCCAGCAGTTTAGGTACTAGCGGGGGCAATGAGCAGTTCTTC
CASSLGTSGGNEQFF
>.|TRBD1|TRBJ1-4|TRBV24-1
TGTGCCACCAGTGGCCTCACAGGGGGCCGGGAAAAACTGTTTTTT
CATSGLTGGREKLFF
>few|TRBD1|TRBJ1-2|TRBV6-5
TGTGCCAGCAGACAGGGGAGTACTAACTATGGCTACACCTTC
CASRQGSTNYGYTF
>.|TRBD1|TRBJ1-1|TRBV5-4
TGTGCCAGCAGCAATCCGGGACAGGAAGACGGGGCTTTCTTT
CASSNPGQEDGAFF
>.|.|TRBJ2-7|TRBV18
TGTGCCAGCTCACCATCACGAACCAGCTACGAGCAGTACTTC
CASSPSRTSYEQYF
>.|.|TRBJ2-1|TRBV9
TGTGCCAGCAGCACCCAGGGTTTCTCCTACAATGAGCAGTTCTTC
CASSTQGFSYNEQFF